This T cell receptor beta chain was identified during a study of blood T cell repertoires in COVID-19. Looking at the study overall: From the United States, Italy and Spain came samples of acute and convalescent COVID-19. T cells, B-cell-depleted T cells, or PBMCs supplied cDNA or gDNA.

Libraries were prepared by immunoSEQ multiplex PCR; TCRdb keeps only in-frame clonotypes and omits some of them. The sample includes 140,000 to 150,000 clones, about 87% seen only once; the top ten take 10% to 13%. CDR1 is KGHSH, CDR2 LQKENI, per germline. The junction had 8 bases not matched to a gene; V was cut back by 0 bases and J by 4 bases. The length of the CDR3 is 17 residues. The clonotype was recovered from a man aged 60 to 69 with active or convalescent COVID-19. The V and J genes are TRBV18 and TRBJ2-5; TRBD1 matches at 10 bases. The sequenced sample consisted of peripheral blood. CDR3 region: CASSPPRGTGDPETQYF. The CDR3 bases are TGTGCCAGCTCACCACCGCGGGGGACAGGGGACCCAGAGACCCAGTACTTC.